The source of this T cell receptor (beta chain) is a study of shared clonotypes between healthy human individuals. Turning to the study itself: Three plates each covered CD4 naive and memory; CD8 naive two, CD8 memory one. Study-level points and caveats: Non-shared clonotypes displayed generation probabilities falling below those of clonotypes present in all four donors.

The CDR3 covers 18 residues. The trim removed 4 bases at V and 6 bases at J, leaving 16 bases unmatched. In germline, CDR1 is MNHEY, CDR2 SMNVEV (reference sequence). The data were produced by immunoSEQ multiplex PCR, yet TCRdb's version contains in-frame clones alone and is incomplete. The profile shows approximately 120,000 clones, around 68% of them singletons. Points on this clone: Its antigen is not identified.

Sequencing input: memory CD8+ T cells sorted from blood. Subset defined: CD45RO+ cells pooled with CCR7-negative TemRA cells. The sequence was collected from a woman younger than 45 in good health. The V and J genes are TRBV27 and TRBJ2-7; 12 bases are a match to TRBD2. DNA for the CDR3: TGTGCCAGCAGTTCGTTTCTAGCGGGAGGGTATTCCCTAGGCGAGCAGTACTTC. Translation gives CASSSFLAGGYSLGEQYF.